The 21 T cell receptor beta chains reported below all come from one sample, sequenced in a study of T-cell memory formation after mild COVID-19. Each CDR3 protein is one row after TCRdb ran MiXCR on the 5' RACE reads. The table has 350,000 to 400,000 distinct CDR3 sequences, approximately 21% seen once. Sequencing was performed on PBMCs or a T cell subset sorted from them (not recorded which). The source is an adult woman who had mild COVID-19 (a few samples of this study predate the infection). Cell type and time point are not known.

This chain joins TRBV4-1 and TRBJ2-5; no firm D call. The CDR3 consists of 15 residues. Germline V gene sequence: CDR1 MGHRA, CDR2 YSYEKL. The germline V and J ends were trimmed by 1 base and 5 bases, with 14 bases remaining between them. CDR3 sequence: CASSQGKGPGETQYF. As DNA, the CDR3 is TGCGCCAGCAGCCAAGGAAAAGGCCCCGGCGAGACCCAGTACTTC.

The sample holds a few counts of this clonotype. The rearrangement links TRBV6-5 to TRBJ1-6, with D unclear. CDR1 is MNHEY, CDR2 SVGAGI, per germline. Trimming removed 6 bases from V and 6 bases from J, with 15 bases in between. CDR3 length: 15 residues. Here the CDR3 reads CASSRLASANSPLHF. Written as DNA, the CDR3 is TGTGCCAGCAGCCGATTGGCATCCGCTAATTCACCCCTCCACTTT.

The rearrangement uses TRBV7-9 and TRBJ1-2, with 7 bases matching TRBD1. After removal of 4 bases from V and 4 bases from J, the junction contained 6 bases not matched to a gene. CDR3 length equals 14 residues. The germline V gene has CDR1 SEHNR and CDR2 FQNEAQ (reference sequence). The CDR3 bases are TGTGCCAGCAGCTACGGGACAGCCGGCTATGGCTACACCTTC. Amino acids: CASSYGTAGYGYTF.

The chain recombines TRBV5-6 with TRBJ2-1; 13 positions agree with TRBD2. The CDR3 has 18 amino acids. Germline CDR1 is SGHDT and CDR2 is YYEEEE. V was pared by 3 bases and J by 4 bases, with 10 bases of the junction left unmatched. CDR3 in amino acids: CASSSGLAGARTYNEQFF. In DNA form, the CDR3 reads TGTGCCAGCAGCTCCGGACTAGCGGGGGCACGAACGTACAATGAGCAGTTCTTC. Using reference TRBV5-6 and TRBJ2-1 for the parts outside the CDR3, the full variable domain is DAGVTQSPTHLIKTRGQQVTLRCSPKSGHDTVSWYQQALGQGPQFIFQYYEEEERQRGNFPDRFSGHQFPNYSSELNVNALLLGDSALYLCASSSGLAGARTYNEQFFGPGTRLTVL.

The gene calls are TRBV27 and TRBJ1-6; 8 bases map to TRBD1. This CDR3 has 17 residues. Germline CDR1 MNHEY, CDR2 SMNVEV (reference sequence). V dropped 2 bases and J dropped 9; count of bases not matched to a gene: 12. CDR3 in amino acids: CASSLQTPGTGGSPLHF. In DNA form, the CDR3 reads TGTGCCAGCAGTTTACAAACCCCCGGGACAGGAGGTTCACCCCTCCACTTT.

This clonotype was observed a handful of times. The rearrangement uses TRBV12-3 or TRBV12-4 and TRBJ1-1; TRBD1 agrees at 7 bases. The CDR3 is made up of 13 amino acids. The CDR3 sequence: CASEAGGAAEAFF. The CDR3 DNA is TGTGCAAGCGAGGCAGGGGGAGCGGCTGAAGCTTTCTTT.

This clonotype has a count of ten or more. The rearrangement uses TRBV10-3 and TRBJ2-7; TRBD1 aligns across 10 bases. J gave up 7 bases and V 10 bases, and 10 bases lay outside the gene matches. The CDR3 has 13 residues. Germline V lookup: CDR1 ENHRY, CDR2 SYGVKD. The CDR3 DNA sequence: TGTGCCACCAGGGGGACAGGGGAGGGTGAGCAGTACTTC. Its protein is CATRGTGEGEQYF.

The J gene is TRBJ1-1, the V gene TRBV6-1, with 9 bases that match TRBD1. The CDR3 sequence is 12 residues long. Germline loops: CDR1 MNHNS, CDR2 SASEGT. V gave up 10 bases and J gave up 5 bases; unmatched junction bases: 5. The CDR3 loop is CATSTGGTEAFF. The CDR3 nucleotides read TGTGCCACCTCGACAGGGGGGACTGAAGCTTTCTTT.

This clonotype turned up a few times. V and J are TRBV11-2 and TRBJ2-7, with D possibly being TRBD1 or TRBD2 (7 bases each). The CDR3 is 13 residues long. CDR1 and CDR2 from the germline V gene are SGHAT and FQNNGV. The germline V and J ends were trimmed by 5 bases and 7 bases, with 15 bases remaining between them. The CDR3: CASSPRGRVEQYF. The CDR3, as DNA: TGTGCCAGCAGCCCCAGGGGGAGGGTTGAGCAGTACTTC.

The chain has TRBV2 and TRBJ1-4; D call uncertain. Between the trimmed V and J ends, which lost 1 base and 5 bases, there was a span of 11 bases. The CDR3 loop spans 15 amino acids. Germline loops: CDR1 SNHLY, CDR2 FYNNEI. As DNA, the CDR3 is TGTGCCAGCAGTGAAGTATCTAGGCCGAATGAAAAACTGTTTTTT. This gives the protein CASSEVSRPNEKLFF.

The chain uses TRBV11-2 and TRBJ2-1; no clear D. Germline CDR1 reads SGHAT; CDR2 reads FQNNGV. The CDR3 length is 17 residues. Trimming removed 1 base at V and 0 bases at J, with 13 bases between. The CDR3 DNA follows: TGTGCCAGCAGCTTAGTAGGTTGGCCGAGCTCCTACAATGAGCAGTTCTTC. Its protein is CASSLVGWPSSYNEQFF.

This clonotype was detected only a few times. The CDR3 region is CASSRFADSRLYNEQFF. CDR3 in DNA: TGCGCCAGCAGCCGTTTTGCCGACTCCAGATTATACAATGAGCAGTTCTTC. This chain joins TRBV5-1 and TRBJ2-1; D gene uncertain. The CDR3 has 17 amino acids. Germline assignment: CDR1 SGHRS and CDR2 YFSETQ. V was cut by 4 bases and J by 4 bases, with 21 bases left in between.

The J gene is TRBJ2-1, the V gene TRBV5-1, with unresolved D. The germline gives CDR1 SGHRS, CDR2 YFSETQ. With 0 bases removed from V and 8 bases from J, the gap between germline ends came to 15 bases. The CDR3 runs 15 residues. CDR3 in amino acids: CASSLVGLVGDEQFF. For the CDR3, the DNA is TGCGCCAGCAGCTTGGTGGGTTTAGTAGGAGATGAGCAGTTCTTC.

In this sample, this clonotype turned up many times. The chain recombines TRBV12-3 or TRBV12-4 with TRBJ2-2; no clear D. The V and J ends lost 3 bases and 7 bases respectively, with 6 bases between them. The CDR3 covers 12 residues. The CDR3 nucleotides are TGTGCCAGCAGTTTCGGTATCGGGGAGCTGTTTTTT. This codes for CASSFGIGELFF.

Many counts were recorded for this clonotype. The CDR3 reads CASSDWDRGFSGYTF. The CDR3 nucleotides read TGTGCCAGCAGTGACTGGGACAGGGGATTCTCTGGCTACACCTTC. This chain uses TRBV6-6 with TRBJ1-2; the match to TRBD1 covers 10 bases. This CDR3 region has 15 residues. The J segment lost 7 bases and the V segment lost 5 bases, leaving 10 bases of the junction unmatched. Germline loops: CDR1 MNHNY, CDR2 SVGAGI (reference sequence).

This clonotype was seen more than once but under ten times. The chain joins TRBV7-2 to TRBJ2-1; 15 bases are a match to TRBD2. Germline assignment: CDR1 SGHTA and CDR2 FQGNSA. V trimming: 0 bases; J trimming: 15 bases; junction bases outside the gene matches: 6. This CDR3 comprises 15 residues. CDR3 sequence reads: CASSLALGLAGGLFF. The CDR3 DNA follows: TGTGCCAGCAGCTTAGCGCTGGGACTAGCGGGAGGTTTGTTCTTC.

Only a few counts were recorded for this clonotype. The J gene is TRBJ2-3, the V gene TRBV5-1; D possibly corresponds to TRBD2 (5 bases). The V gene lost 5 bases and the J gene lost 3 bases, with 19 bases spanning the gap. The CDR3 spans 16 residues. CDR1 and CDR2 from the germline V gene are SGHRS and YFSETQ. The CDR3 DNA follows: TGCGCCAGCAGTCTACCAGGCGGACTTAGAACAGATACGCAGTATTTT. It codes for CASSLPGGLRTDTQYF. Variable domain in full (rest from reference TRBV5-1 and TRBJ2-3): KAGVTQTPRYLIKTRGQQVTLSCSPISGHRSVSWYQQTPGQGLQFLFEYFSETQRNKGNFPGRFSGRQFSNSRSEMNVSTLELGDSALYLCASSLPGGLRTDTQYFGPGTRLTVL.

This clonotype has more than one count but fewer than ten. The chain couples TRBV27 to TRBJ2-1, with 9 positions matching TRBD2. Looked up from germline, CDR1 is MNHEY and CDR2 is SMNVEV (reference sequence). V was clipped by 2 bases and J by 6 bases; unmatched bases: 8. CDR3 size: 16 residues. As DNA, the CDR3 is TGTGCCAGCAGTTTACGACTAGCGGAGATTACCAATGAGCAGTTCTTC. Translating gives CASSLRLAEITNEQFF.

The chain has TRBV18 and TRBJ1-5; the match to TRBD1 covers 7 bases. The CDR3 loop spans 16 amino acids. The V and J ends lost 5 bases and 3 bases, in that order; junction bases with no gene match: 10. Germline V CDR1 and CDR2: KGHSH, LQKENI. The CDR3 sequence: CASSGTGTVYNQPQHF. As DNA, the CDR3 is TGTGCCAGCTCAGGGACCGGGACAGTCTACAATCAGCCCCAGCATTTT.

This chain uses TRBV28 with TRBJ2-7; 8 nucleotides match TRBD2. Germline loops: CDR1 MDHEN, CDR2 SYDVKM. V lost 8 bases and J lost 5; bases outside the gene matches: 14. This CDR3 has 15 residues. The CDR3 is CASSIPPGGGNEQYF. CDR3 nucleotides: TGTGCCAGCTCCATTCCCCCGGGAGGGGGAAACGAGCAGTACTTC.

This clonotype has more than one count but fewer than ten. The rearrangement uses TRBV28 and TRBJ1-5; perhaps TRBD1 as D (6 bases). V shed 2 bases and J shed 4 bases, with 12 bases lying between them. The CDR3 is 15 residues long. Germline V gene data show CDR1 as MDHEN and CDR2 as SYDVKM. CDR3 DNA: TGTGCCAGCAGTTTAACGGGGGCGCGGAATCAGCCCCAGCATTTT. Protein: CASSLTGARNQPQHF.